What follows is one TCR beta chain and its context. As processed by the authors: For nucleated cells, counts were estimated from reference gene primer amplification. Repertoires were generated with immunoSEQ multiplex PCR, while TCRdb's copy carries only in-frame clones and drops some. The V and J calls and clone size come from that table; D and trimming were worked out from the DNA. The sample gives more than 85,000 clones, approximately 80% of which show up once; 30% to 45% is in the top ten. The sample belongs to a study of blood T cell repertoires in COVID-19. About the study: PBMCs, B-cell-depleted T cells, or T cells provided the cDNA or gDNA that made up the material.

Germline V gene data show CDR1 as MDHEN and CDR2 as SYDVKM. The CDR3 covers 16 residues. V lost 9 bases, J lost 4 bases, and 24 bases lay in between. Sequenced material: peripheral blood. The clonotype comes from a man aged 80 or over with acute or convalescent COVID-19. V and J are TRBV28 and TRBJ1-2; D possibly corresponds to TRBD1 (6 bases). CDR3 bases: TGTGCCAGTAGTAGCCTTTCAACAGGGTCGGGCTATGGCTACACCTTC. Protein: CASSSLSTGSGYGYTF.